The TCR beta chain under discussion was sequenced for a study of blood T cell repertoires in COVID-19. Study overall: T cells, B-cell-depleted T cells, or PBMCs supplied cDNA or gDNA.

Participants were aged roughly 18 to 90 years, lived in under 25 US areas, and enrolled virtually. Authors' analysis steps: Amplification of reference gene primers provided the estimated nucleated cell counts. The repertoire was sequenced with immunoSEQ multiplex PCR; TCRdb's copy has only in-frame clones and lacks some. That table gives V, J and clone size, and the DNA gave D and trimming. The repertoire holds 300,000 to 450,000 clones, with 88% as singletons. The material sequenced was PBMCs or T cells enriched from blood (not recorded which). The clonotype comes from a woman aged 18-29 years who had recovered from COVID-19.

CDR3 coding DNA: TGTGCCAGCAGCTTAGAGGGAAGCGGGGGGGCCCGGGAGACCCAGTACTTC. Translated, it gives CASSLEGSGGARETQYF. The chain links TRBV7-6 to TRBJ2-5; 10 bases map to TRBD2. Per the germline V gene, CDR1 is SGHVS and CDR2 is FNYEAQ. The ends lost 1 base at V and 5 bases at J; junction bases unmatched: 10. There are 17 residues in the CDR3.